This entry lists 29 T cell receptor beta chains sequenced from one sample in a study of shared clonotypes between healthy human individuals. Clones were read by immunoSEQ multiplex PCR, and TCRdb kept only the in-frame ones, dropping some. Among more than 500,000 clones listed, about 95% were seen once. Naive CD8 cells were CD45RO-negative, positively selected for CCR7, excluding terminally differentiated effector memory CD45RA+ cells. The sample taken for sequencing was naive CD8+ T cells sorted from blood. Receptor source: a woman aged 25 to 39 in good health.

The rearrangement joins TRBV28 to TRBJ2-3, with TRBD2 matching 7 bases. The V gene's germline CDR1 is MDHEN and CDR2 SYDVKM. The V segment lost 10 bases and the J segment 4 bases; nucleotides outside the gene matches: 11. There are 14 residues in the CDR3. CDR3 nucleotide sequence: TGTGCCACCCTGGGGGGGGAGATCCCAGATACGCAGTATTTT. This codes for CATLGGEIPDTQYF.

CDR3 coding DNA: TGTGCCAGTAGTATTCGTGCGACGGACAGGGGCGGCTACACCTTC. It yields the protein CASSIRATDRGGYTF. The chain carries TRBV19 and TRBJ1-2; 9 bases are shared with TRBD1. The ends lost 3 bases at V and 8 bases at J; junction bases unmatched: 10. This CDR3 region has 15 residues. Germline V CDR1 and CDR2: LNHDA, SQIVND (reference sequence). The whole variable domain, remainder taken from reference TRBV19 and TRBJ1-2, is DGGITQSPKYLFRKEGQNVTLSCEQNLNHDAMYWYRQDPGQGLRLIYYSQIVNDFQKGDIAEGYSVSREKKESFPLTVTSAQKNPTAFYLCASSIRATDRGGYTFGSGTRLTVV.

The CDR3, as DNA: TGTGCCAGCAGTTTTCTAGGGAATAATCAGCCCCAGCATTTT. Residues: CASSFLGNNQPQHF. The J gene is TRBJ1-5, the V gene TRBV28; D uncertain. CDR3 length equals 14 residues. V was clipped by 3 bases and J by 4 bases, with 10 bases between them. The germline gives CDR1 MDHEN, CDR2 SYDVKM.

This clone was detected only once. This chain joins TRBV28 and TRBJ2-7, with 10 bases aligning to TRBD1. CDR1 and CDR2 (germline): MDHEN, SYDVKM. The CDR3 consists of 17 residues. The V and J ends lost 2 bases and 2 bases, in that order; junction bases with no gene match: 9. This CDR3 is CASSLAVGTGDPYEQYF. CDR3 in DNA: TGTGCCAGCAGTTTAGCTGTCGGGACAGGGGATCCCTACGAGCAGTACTTC. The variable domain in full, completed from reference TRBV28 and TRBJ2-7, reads DVKVTQSSRYLVKRTGEKVFLECVQDMDHENMFWYRQDPGLGLRLIYFSYDVKMKEKGDIPEGYSVSREKKERFSLILESASTNQTSMYLCASSLAVGTGDPYEQYFGPGTRLTVT.

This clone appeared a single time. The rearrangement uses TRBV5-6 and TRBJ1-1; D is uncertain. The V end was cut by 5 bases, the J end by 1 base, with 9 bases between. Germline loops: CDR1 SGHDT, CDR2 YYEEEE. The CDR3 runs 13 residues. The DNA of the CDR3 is TGTGCCAGCAGTTCGGCATGGAACACTGAAGCTTTCTTT. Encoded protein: CASSSAWNTEAFF.

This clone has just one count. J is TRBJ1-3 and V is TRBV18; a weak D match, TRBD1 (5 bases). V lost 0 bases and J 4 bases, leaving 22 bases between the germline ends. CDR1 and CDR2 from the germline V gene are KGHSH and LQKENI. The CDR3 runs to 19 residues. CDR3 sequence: CASSPPDTSTAPEGNTIYF. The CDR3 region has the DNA TGTGCCAGCTCACCACCGGACACGTCGACGGCGCCAGAAGGAAACACCATATATTTT.

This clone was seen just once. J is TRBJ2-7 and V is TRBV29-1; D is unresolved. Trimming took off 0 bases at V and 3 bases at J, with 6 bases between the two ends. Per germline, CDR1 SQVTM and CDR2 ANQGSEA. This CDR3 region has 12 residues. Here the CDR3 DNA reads TGCAGCGTTGAAGATCAGGACTACGAGCAGTACTTC. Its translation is CSVEDQDYEQYF.

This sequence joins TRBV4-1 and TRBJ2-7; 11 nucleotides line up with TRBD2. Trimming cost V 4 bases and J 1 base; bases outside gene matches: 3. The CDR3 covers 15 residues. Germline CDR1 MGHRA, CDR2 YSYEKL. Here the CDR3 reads CASSPGTSGSYEQYF. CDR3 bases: TGCGCCAGCAGCCCCGGGACTAGCGGTTCCTACGAGCAGTACTTC.

CDR3 sequence: CASSPGLWGANEKLFF. As DNA, the CDR3 is TGTGCCAGCAGTCCGGGCCTTTGGGGGGCTAATGAAAAACTGTTTTTT. This rearrangement joins TRBV28 to TRBJ1-4; possible D gene TRBD1, 5 bases. V dropped 5 bases and J dropped 3 bases, with 16 bases sitting between them. Germline CDR1 MDHEN, CDR2 SYDVKM. The CDR3 loop spans 16 amino acids.

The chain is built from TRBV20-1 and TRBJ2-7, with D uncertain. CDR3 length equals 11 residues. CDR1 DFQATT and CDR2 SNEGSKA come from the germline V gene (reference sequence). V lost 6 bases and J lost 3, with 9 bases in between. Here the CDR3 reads CSAGENYEQYF. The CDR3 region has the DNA TGCAGTGCAGGAGAAAACTACGAGCAGTACTTC.

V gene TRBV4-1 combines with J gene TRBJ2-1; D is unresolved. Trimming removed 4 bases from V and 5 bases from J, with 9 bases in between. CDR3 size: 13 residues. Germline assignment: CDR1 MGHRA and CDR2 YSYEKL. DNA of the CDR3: TGCGCCAGCAGCCCAAGGGCTAACAATGAGCAGTTCTTC. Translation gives CASSPRANNEQFF.

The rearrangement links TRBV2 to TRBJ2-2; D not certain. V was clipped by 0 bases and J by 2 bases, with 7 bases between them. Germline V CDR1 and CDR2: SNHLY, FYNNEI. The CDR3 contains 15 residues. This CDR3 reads CASSEAHPNTGELFF. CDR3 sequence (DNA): TGTGCCAGCAGTGAAGCACACCCAAACACCGGGGAGCTGTTTTTT.

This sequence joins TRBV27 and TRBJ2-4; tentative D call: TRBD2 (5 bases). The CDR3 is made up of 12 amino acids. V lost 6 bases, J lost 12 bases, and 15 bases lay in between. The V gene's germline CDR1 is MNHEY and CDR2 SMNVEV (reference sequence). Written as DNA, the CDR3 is TGTGCCAGCAGCCATGGATGGGGAGATCAGTACTTC. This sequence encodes CASSHGWGDQYF.

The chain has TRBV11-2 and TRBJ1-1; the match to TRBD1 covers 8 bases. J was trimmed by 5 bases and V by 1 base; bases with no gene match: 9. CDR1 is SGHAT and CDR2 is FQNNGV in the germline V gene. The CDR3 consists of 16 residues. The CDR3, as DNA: TGTGCCAGCAGCTTAGGTTTTGGACAGGGAGTAACTGAAGCTTTCTTT. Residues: CASSLGFGQGVTEAFF.

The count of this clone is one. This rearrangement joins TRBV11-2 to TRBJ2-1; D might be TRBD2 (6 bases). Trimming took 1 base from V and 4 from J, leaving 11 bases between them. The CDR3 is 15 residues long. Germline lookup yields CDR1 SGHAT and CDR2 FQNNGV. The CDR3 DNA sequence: TGTGCCAGCAGCTTAGTGAGGGGACTGTACAATGAGCAGTTCTTC. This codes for CASSLVRGLYNEQFF.

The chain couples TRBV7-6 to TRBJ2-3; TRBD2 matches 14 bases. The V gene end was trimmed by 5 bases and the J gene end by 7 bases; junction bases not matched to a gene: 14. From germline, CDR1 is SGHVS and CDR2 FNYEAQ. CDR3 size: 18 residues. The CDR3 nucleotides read TGTGCCAGCAGCCCCGGGACTAGCGGGAGTATAAGCCCATATACGCAGTATTTT. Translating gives CASSPGTSGSISPYTQYF.

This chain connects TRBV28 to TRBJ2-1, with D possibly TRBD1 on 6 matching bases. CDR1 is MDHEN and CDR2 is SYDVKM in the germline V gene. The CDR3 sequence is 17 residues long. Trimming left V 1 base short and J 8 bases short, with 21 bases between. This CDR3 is CASSLFTLGDMFHEQFF. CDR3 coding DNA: TGTGCCAGCAGTTTATTCACTCTGGGGGACATGTTCCATGAGCAGTTCTTC.

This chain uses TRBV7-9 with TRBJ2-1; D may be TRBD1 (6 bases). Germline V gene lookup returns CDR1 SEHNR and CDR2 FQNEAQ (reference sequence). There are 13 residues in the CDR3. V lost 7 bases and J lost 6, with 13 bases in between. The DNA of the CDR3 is TGTGCCAGCATGGACAGCCTAATCAATGAGCAGTTCTTC. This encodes CASMDSLINEQFF.

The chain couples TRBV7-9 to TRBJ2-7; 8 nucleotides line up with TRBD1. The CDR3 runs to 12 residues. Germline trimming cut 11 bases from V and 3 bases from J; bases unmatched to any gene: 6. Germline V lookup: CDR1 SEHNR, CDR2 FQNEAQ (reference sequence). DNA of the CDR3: TGTGCCTGTCGACAGGGGAACTACGAGCAGTACTTC. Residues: CACRQGNYEQYF. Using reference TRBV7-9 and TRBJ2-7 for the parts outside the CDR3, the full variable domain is DTGVSQNPRHKITKRGQNVTFRCDPISEHNRLYWYRQTLGQGPEFLTYFQNEAQLEKSRLLSDRFSAERPKGSFSTLEIQRTEQGDSAMYLCACRQGNYEQYFGPGTRLTVT.

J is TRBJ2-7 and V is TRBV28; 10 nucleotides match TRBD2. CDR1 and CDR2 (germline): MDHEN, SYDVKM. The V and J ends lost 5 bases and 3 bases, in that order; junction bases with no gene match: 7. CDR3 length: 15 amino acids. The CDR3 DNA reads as TGTGCCAGCAGTACGGCGCTAGCGGGAGTCTACGAGCAGTACTTC. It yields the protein CASSTALAGVYEQYF. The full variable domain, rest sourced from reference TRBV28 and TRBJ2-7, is DVKVTQSSRYLVKRTGEKVFLECVQDMDHENMFWYRQDPGLGLRLIYFSYDVKMKEKGDIPEGYSVSREKKERFSLILESASTNQTSMYLCASSTALAGVYEQYFGPGTRLTVT.

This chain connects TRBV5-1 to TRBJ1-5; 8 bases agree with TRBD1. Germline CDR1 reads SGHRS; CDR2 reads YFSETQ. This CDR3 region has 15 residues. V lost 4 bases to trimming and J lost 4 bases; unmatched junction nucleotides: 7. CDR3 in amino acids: CASSEGQGGNQPQHF. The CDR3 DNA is TGCGCCAGCAGCGAAGGACAGGGTGGTAATCAGCCCCAGCATTTT.

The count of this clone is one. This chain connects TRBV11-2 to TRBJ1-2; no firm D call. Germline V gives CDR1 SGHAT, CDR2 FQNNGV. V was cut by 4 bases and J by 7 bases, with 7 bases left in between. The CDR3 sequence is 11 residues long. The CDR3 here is CASSSLSGYTF. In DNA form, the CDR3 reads TGTGCCAGCAGCTCTCTTTCTGGCTACACCTTC.

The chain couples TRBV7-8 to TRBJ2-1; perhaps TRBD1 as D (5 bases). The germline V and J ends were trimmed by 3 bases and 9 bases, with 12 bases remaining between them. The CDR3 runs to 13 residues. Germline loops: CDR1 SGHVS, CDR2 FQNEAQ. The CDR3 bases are TGTGCCAGCAGCTTCCGGCAGGGCGGTGAGCAGTTCTTC. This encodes CASSFRQGGEQFF.

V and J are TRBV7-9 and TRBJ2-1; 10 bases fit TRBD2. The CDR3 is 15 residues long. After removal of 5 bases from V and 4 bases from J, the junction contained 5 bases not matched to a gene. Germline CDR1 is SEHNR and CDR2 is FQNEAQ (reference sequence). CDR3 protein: CASSAGLAEYNEQFF. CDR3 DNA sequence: TGTGCCAGCAGCGCAGGACTAGCGGAGTACAATGAGCAGTTCTTC.

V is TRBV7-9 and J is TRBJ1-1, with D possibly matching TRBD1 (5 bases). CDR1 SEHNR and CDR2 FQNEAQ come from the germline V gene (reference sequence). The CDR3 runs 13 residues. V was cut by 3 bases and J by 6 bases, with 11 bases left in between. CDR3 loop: CASSFGGLAEAFF. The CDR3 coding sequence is TGTGCCAGCAGCTTCGGGGGGTTGGCTGAAGCTTTCTTT.

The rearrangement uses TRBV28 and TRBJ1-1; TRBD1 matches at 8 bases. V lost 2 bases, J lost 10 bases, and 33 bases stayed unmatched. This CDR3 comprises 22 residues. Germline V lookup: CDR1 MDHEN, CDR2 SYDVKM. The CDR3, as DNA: TGTGCCAGCAGTTTAGAGGGGACAGGAGGGTGGGGACAGCTATTCATTGTCCGCGGAGCTTTCTTT. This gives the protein CASSLEGTGGWGQLFIVRGAFF.

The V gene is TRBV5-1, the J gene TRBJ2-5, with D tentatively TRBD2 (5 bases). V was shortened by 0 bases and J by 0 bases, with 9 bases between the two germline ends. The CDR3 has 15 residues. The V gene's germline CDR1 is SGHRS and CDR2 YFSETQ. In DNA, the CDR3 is TGCGCCAGCAGCTTGGAAGGCGGGTACCAAGAGACCCAGTACTTC. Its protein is CASSLEGGYQETQYF.

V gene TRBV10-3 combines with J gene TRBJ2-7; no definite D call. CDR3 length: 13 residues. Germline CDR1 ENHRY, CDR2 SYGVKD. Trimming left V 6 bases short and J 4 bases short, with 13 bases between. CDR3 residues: CAIRVGISYEQYF. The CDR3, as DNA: TGTGCCATCAGGGTAGGCATCTCGTACGAGCAGTACTTC.

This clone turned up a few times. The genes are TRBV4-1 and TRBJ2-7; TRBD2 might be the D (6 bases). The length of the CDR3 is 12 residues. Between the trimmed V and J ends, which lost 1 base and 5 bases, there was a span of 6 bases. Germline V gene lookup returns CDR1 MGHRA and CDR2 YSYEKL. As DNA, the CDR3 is TGCGCCAGCAGCCAAGGGACTAACGAGCAGTACTTC. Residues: CASSQGTNEQYF.